The 18 T cell receptor beta chains below come from one sample, sequenced in a study of blood T cell repertoires in COVID-19. Repertoires were generated with immunoSEQ multiplex PCR, while TCRdb's copy carries only in-frame clones and drops some. The sample records roughly 330,000 clones, approximately 86% being singletons. Sample: peripheral blood. Receptors were obtained from a man aged 25 to 40 with COVID-19, enrolled during active disease.

This clone was seen a handful of times. V is TRBV11-1 and J is TRBJ2-7; D might be TRBD2 (6 bases). The CDR3 loop spans 12 amino acids. The germline V and J ends were trimmed by 2 bases and 5 bases, with 7 bases remaining between them. CDR1 and CDR2 (germline): SGHAT, FQDESV (reference sequence). Here the CDR3 reads CASSLRGNEQYF. CDR3 in DNA: TGTGCCAGCAGCTTACGGGGGAACGAGCAGTACTTC.

The sample holds a few counts of this clone. The chain couples TRBV5-5 to TRBJ1-5; D gene unclear. V was clipped by 3 bases and J by 0 bases, with 7 bases between them. This CDR3 is 14 amino acids long. The V gene's germline CDR1 is SGHKS and CDR2 YYEKEE (reference sequence). CDR3 sequence reads: CASSWELSNQPQHF. The CDR3 region has the DNA TGTGCCAGCAGCTGGGAGCTTAGCAATCAGCCCCAGCATTTT.

This clone is a singleton in its sample. The rearrangement uses TRBV28 and TRBJ1-2; 10 nucleotides match TRBD1. V lost 8 bases, J lost 7 bases, and 10 bases stayed unmatched. The CDR3 length is 14 residues. Germline CDR1 is MDHEN and CDR2 is SYDVKM. The CDR3 sequence: CASGTGASGGGYTF. The CDR3 bases are TGTGCCAGCGGGACAGGGGCATCGGGCGGTGGCTACACCTTC.

V usage is TRBV7-9 and J usage is TRBJ2-1, with D unresolved. CDR1 SEHNR and CDR2 FQNEAQ come from the germline V gene (reference sequence). This CDR3 comprises 14 residues. V was pared by 5 bases and J by 6 bases, with 14 bases between. The DNA of the CDR3 is TGTGCCAGCAGCCGGATCTTAGGCGGCAATGAGCAGTTCTTC. It yields the protein CASSRILGGNEQFF.

The chain combines TRBV18 with TRBJ2-7; the D gene is possibly TRBD1 (6 bases). Germline CDR1 is KGHSH and CDR2 is LQKENI. Trimming removed 1 base at V and 5 bases at J, with 18 bases between. The CDR3 runs 16 residues. CDR3 in amino acids: CASSPLFQGTRHEQYF. Written as DNA, the CDR3 is TGTGCCAGCTCACCACTCTTCCAGGGGACCCGCCACGAGCAGTACTTC. Looking up the rest from reference TRBV18 and TRBJ2-7 gives the full variable domain: NAGVMQNPRHLVRRRGQEARLRCSPMKGHSHVYWYRQLPEEGLKFMVYLQKENIIDESGMPKERFSAEFPKEGPSILRIQQVVRGDSAAYFCASSPLFQGTRHEQYFGPGTRLTVT.

This chain joins TRBV14 and TRBJ1-6; no firm D call. This CDR3 is built from 14 residues. The germline gives CDR1 SGHDN, CDR2 FVKESK. Trimming pared 3 bases from V and 11 bases from J, leaving 14 bases between. DNA for the CDR3: TGTGCCAGCAGCCAGGGATGGGAGTCGCCACCCCTCCACTTT. This sequence encodes CASSQGWESPPLHF.

The rearrangement joins TRBV4-2 to TRBJ1-5; no reliable D call. V lost 1 base, J lost 2 bases, and 9 bases lay in between. This CDR3 spans 15 amino acids. Germline CDR1 and CDR2: LGHNA and YNFKEQ. CDR3 DNA sequence: TGTGCCAGCAGCCAAGGTTCAGTGGGCAATCAGCCCCAGCATTTT. This encodes CASSQGSVGNQPQHF.

The chain has TRBV19 and TRBJ1-2, with a weak D call TRBD1 (6 bases). Germline-derived CDR1 and CDR2 are LNHDA and SQIVND (reference sequence). The CDR3 extends over 14 amino acids. V was trimmed by 7 bases and J by 0 bases, leaving 12 bases between them. The CDR3 coding sequence is TGTGCCAGTACAGTGGACAGAACTAACTATGGCTACACCTTC. Protein: CASTVDRTNYGYTF. The whole variable domain, filled in from reference TRBV19 and TRBJ1-2, reads DGGITQSPKYLFRKEGQNVTLSCEQNLNHDAMYWYRQDPGQGLRLIYYSQIVNDFQKGDIAEGYSVSREKKESFPLTVTSAQKNPTAFYLCASTVDRTNYGYTFGSGTRLTVV.

The chain employs TRBV27 and TRBJ2-2; perhaps TRBD1 as D (5 bases). The CDR3 extends over 17 amino acids. Germline lookup yields CDR1 MNHEY and CDR2 SMNVEV (reference sequence). V lost 6 bases, J lost 0 bases, and 17 bases lay in between. The CDR3 region has the DNA TGTGCCAGCAGACCAACCCGGACAACGGCGAACACCGGGGAGCTGTTTTTT. It translates to CASRPTRTTANTGELFF.

The chain has TRBV27 and TRBJ1-1; tentative D call: TRBD1 (5 bases). Per the germline V gene, CDR1 is MNHEY and CDR2 is SMNVEV (reference sequence). V was clipped by 2 bases and J by 0 bases, with 7 bases between them. CDR3 length: 14 residues. Here the CDR3 reads CASSLQGMNTEAFF. Written as DNA, the CDR3 is TGTGCCAGCAGTTTACAGGGAATGAACACTGAAGCTTTCTTT.

The J gene is TRBJ1-5, the V gene TRBV10-3; D may be TRBD1 (6 bases). Germline V gene sequence: CDR1 ENHRY, CDR2 SYGVKD. This CDR3 comprises 15 residues. V was trimmed by 4 bases and J by 0 bases, leaving 10 bases between them. CDR3 DNA sequence: TGTGCCATCAGTGGTACAGGGAATAGCAATCAGCCCCAGCATTTT. This translates into CAISGTGNSNQPQHF.

The chain combines TRBV28 with TRBJ1-1; TRBD1 is a possible D gene (6 bases). V lost 5 bases to trimming and J lost 0 bases, with 13 bases between them. The V gene's germline CDR1 is MDHEN and CDR2 SYDVKM. The CDR3 totals 15 residues. CDR3 bases: TGTGCCAGCAGTACACAGGGTTCCATGAACACTGAAGCTTTCTTT. This sequence encodes CASSTQGSMNTEAFF. Drawing the rest from reference TRBV28 and TRBJ1-1, the complete variable domain is DVKVTQSSRYLVKRTGEKVFLECVQDMDHENMFWYRQDPGLGLRLIYFSYDVKMKEKGDIPEGYSVSREKKERFSLILESASTNQTSMYLCASSTQGSMNTEAFFGQGTRLTVV.

The chain has TRBV3-1 (or the pseudogene TRBV3-2) and TRBJ2-3; weak D call: TRBD2 (6 bases). Germline V CDR1 and CDR2: LGHDT, YNNKEL (reference sequence). This CDR3 is built from 19 residues. V lost 0 bases and J 2 bases, leaving 21 bases between the germline ends. The DNA for the CDR3 is TGTGCCAGCAGCCAAGATAGGAGCGGGCAAGATGGAACCACAGATACGCAGTATTTT. This codes for CASSQDRSGQDGTTDTQYF.

This CDR3 is CARRGGSYMGADTQYF. The CDR3 region has the DNA TGTGCCCGGAGAGGCGGGTCTTATATGGGCGCAGATACGCAGTATTTT. The chain links TRBV27 to TRBJ2-3; a weak D match, TRBD2 (5 bases). The CDR3 is 16 residues long. CDR1 is MNHEY and CDR2 is SMNVEV in the germline V gene (reference sequence). V lost 11 bases to trimming and J lost 4 bases, with 25 bases between them.

The V call is TRBV5-1, the J call TRBJ2-3; D gene unclear. Looked up from germline, CDR1 is SGHRS and CDR2 is YFSETQ. The CDR3 consists of 14 residues. V dropped 0 bases and J dropped 1 base, with 6 bases sitting between them. CDR3 amino acids: CASSLAIGTDTQYF. Written as DNA, the CDR3 is TGCGCCAGCAGCTTGGCCATAGGCACAGATACGCAGTATTTT.

The chain uses TRBV6-2 or TRBV6-3 and TRBJ1-2, with D possibly being TRBD1 (6 bases). This CDR3 is 15 amino acids long. In germline, CDR1 is MNHEY, CDR2 SVGEGT. Trimming took off 2 bases at V and 4 bases at J, with 14 bases between the two ends. In nucleotides, the CDR3 is TGTGCCAGCAGTTACGGAGTTCTAGGGGGCTATGGCTACACCTTC. Residues: CASSYGVLGGYGYTF.

This clone came up once. The chain is built from TRBV7-2 and TRBJ2-7; 13 nucleotides line up with TRBD2. Germline V CDR1 and CDR2: SGHTA, FQGNSA. The CDR3 consists of 17 residues. J gave up 2 bases and V 0 bases, and 4 bases lay outside the gene matches. The CDR3 DNA sequence: TGTGCCAGCAGCTTAGCAGGGACTAGCGGGGATCCCTACGAGCAGTACTTC. Its translation is CASSLAGTSGDPYEQYF.

The rearrangement joins TRBV19 to TRBJ1-5, with TRBD1 as a possible D gene (6 bases). There are 14 residues in the CDR3. Germline assignment: CDR1 LNHDA and CDR2 SQIVND (reference sequence). V was trimmed by 6 bases and J by 5 bases, leaving 14 bases between them. CDR3 loop: CASRTPGGDQPQHF. In DNA form, the CDR3 reads TGTGCCAGTAGGACCCCGGGGGGCGATCAGCCCCAGCATTTT.